Shown below are 20 T cell receptor beta chains from a single sample sequenced in a study of type 1 regulatory T cells. Study-level points and caveats: Compared with non-Tr1 cells, Tr1 cells showed a narrower TCR repertoire.

TCRdb itself ran the reads through MiXCR, one entry per CDR3 protein. The sample has approximately 77,000 distinct CDR3 sequences, around 21% seen once. Which antigens these TCRs recognize remains unknown. The sequenced sample consisted of cultured type 1 regulatory T (Tr1) cells, either the whole culture or a sorted fraction (not recorded which). All receptors come from a human donor in good health.

This clonotype was seen only a few times. This chain links TRBV20-1 with TRBJ2-5; D is ambiguous. Trimming stripped 5 bases from V and 3 bases from J, with 13 bases between. CDR1 and CDR2 (germline): DFQATT, SNEGSKA (reference sequence). The length of the CDR3 is 13 residues. In DNA, the CDR3 is TGCAGTGCTCGACCGATGACTGAAGAGACCCAGTACTTC. Its translation: CSARPMTEETQYF.

This clonotype turned up a few times. This chain uses TRBV18 with TRBJ2-7, with 12 bases lining up with TRBD2. CDR3 length: 16 residues. J gave up 7 bases and V 2 bases, and 9 bases lay outside the gene matches. Germline CDR1 reads KGHSH; CDR2 reads LQKENI. The CDR3 protein is CASSPGLAGGPREQYF. In DNA form, the CDR3 reads TGTGCCAGCTCACCAGGTCTAGCGGGAGGGCCGAGGGAGCAGTACTTC. The full variable domain, completed using reference TRBV18 and TRBJ2-7, is NAGVMQNPRHLVRRRGQEARLRCSPMKGHSHVYWYRQLPEEGLKFMVYLQKENIIDESGMPKERFSAEFPKEGPSILRIQQVVRGDSAAYFCASSPGLAGGPREQYFGPGTRLTVT.

This clonotype turned up a few times. In DNA form, the CDR3 reads TGTGCCAGCAGATCCGAGGCCGATGAGCAGTTCTTC. Its protein is CASRSEADEQFF. The V and J genes are TRBV3-1 and TRBJ2-1, with D unclear. The germline V gene encodes CDR1 LGHDT and CDR2 YNNKEL (reference sequence). V gave up 6 bases and J gave up 8 bases, with 11 bases separating them. CDR3 length equals 12 residues.

This clonotype turned up a few times. This chain connects TRBV20-1 to TRBJ2-5, with D tentatively TRBD1 or TRBD2 (9 bases each). Germline CDR1 reads DFQATT; CDR2 reads SNEGSKA (reference sequence). CDR3 length: 18 amino acids. With 6 bases removed from V and 5 bases from J, the gap between germline ends came to 31 bases. CDR3 in amino acids: CSALLGQGLAGRRETQYF. DNA of the CDR3: TGCAGTGCACTACTGGGACAGGGCCTAGCGGGAAGGCGGGAGACCCAGTACTTC.

The rearrangement joins TRBV20-1 to TRBJ1-1; no reliable D call. The V gene's germline CDR1 is DFQATT and CDR2 SNEGSKA (reference sequence). The V and J ends lost 5 bases and 13 bases respectively, with 8 bases between them. This CDR3 has 8 amino acids. The CDR3 loop reads CSARYGFF. CDR3 DNA sequence: TGCAGTGCTCGGTACGGTTTCTTT.

J is TRBJ2-2 and V is TRBV30; the D gene is possibly TRBD2 (6 bases). CDR1 is GTSNPN and CDR2 is SVGIG in the germline V gene (reference sequence). The germline V and J ends were trimmed by 0 bases and 7 bases, with 9 bases remaining between them. CDR3 length equals 13 residues. The CDR3 reads CAWSVRRDGELFF. The DNA of the CDR3 is TGTGCCTGGAGTGTAAGGCGGGACGGGGAGCTGTTTTTT.

CDR3: CASSPSFQGVEKLFF. The CDR3 region has the DNA TGTGCCAGCAGTCCCTCGTTCCAGGGGGTTGAAAAACTGTTTTTT. The J gene is TRBJ1-4, the V gene TRBV12-3 or TRBV12-4, with 7 bases lining up with TRBD1. The CDR3 loop spans 15 amino acids. After removal of 5 bases from V and 7 bases from J, the junction contained 10 bases not matched to a gene.

DNA of the CDR3: TGTGCCATCAAAAGGGGAGGCGATGAGCAGTTCTTC. Translation gives CAIKRGGDEQFF. The chain recombines TRBV10-3 with TRBJ2-1, with D possibly being TRBD2 (6 bases). This CDR3 spans 12 amino acids. Germline V lookup: CDR1 ENHRY, CDR2 SYGVKD. V lost 7 bases to trimming and J lost 8 bases, with 12 bases between them.

The V gene is TRBV5-1, the J gene TRBJ2-6; D not resolved. CDR1 is SGHRS and CDR2 is YFSETQ in the germline V gene. Between the trimmed V and J ends, which lost 1 base and 0 bases, there was a span of 8 bases. This CDR3 is 16 amino acids long. CDR3 in DNA: TGCGCCAGCAGCTTGTCAAGCAGCTCTGGGGCCAACGTCCTGACTTTC. Its translation is CASSLSSSSGANVLTF.

This sequence joins TRBV7-9 and TRBJ1-2, with no clear D. This CDR3 has 15 residues. Germline-derived CDR1 and CDR2 are SEHNR and FQNEAQ (reference sequence). Trimming shortened V by 5 bases and J by 0 bases, and 13 bases separated the two germline ends. The DNA of the CDR3 is TGTGCCAGCAGCAACCGAGTAGGGACTAACTATGGCTACACCTTC. Translation gives CASSNRVGTNYGYTF. Based on the CDR3 plus reference TRBV7-9 and TRBJ1-2, the full variable domain is DTGVSQNPRHKITKRGQNVTFRCDPISEHNRLYWYRQTLGQGPEFLTYFQNEAQLEKSRLLSDRFSAERPKGSFSTLEIQRTEQGDSAMYLCASSNRVGTNYGYTFGSGTRLTVV.

The V and J genes are TRBV5-1 and TRBJ1-1, with a tentative D call TRBD1 (5 bases). V was cut by 2 bases and J by 1 base, with 9 bases left in between. The germline gives CDR1 SGHRS, CDR2 YFSETQ. The CDR3 spans 14 residues. The CDR3 sequence: CASSFGDGNTEAFF. In nucleotides, the CDR3 is TGCGCCAGCAGCTTTGGGGACGGGAACACTGAAGCTTTCTTT.

The chain employs TRBV28 and TRBJ2-2; D uncertain. CDR1 is MDHEN, CDR2 SYDVKM, per germline. This CDR3 is built from 13 residues. Trimming left V 6 bases short and J 6 bases short, with 11 bases between. The CDR3 DNA reads TGTGCCAGCAGGATACCTGGCTCCGGGGAGCTGTTTTTT. Protein product: CASRIPGSGELFF. Variable domain in full (rest from reference TRBV28 and TRBJ2-2): DVKVTQSSRYLVKRTGEKVFLECVQDMDHENMFWYRQDPGLGLRLIYFSYDVKMKEKGDIPEGYSVSREKKERFSLILESASTNQTSMYLCASRIPGSGELFFGEGSRLTVL.

This sequence joins TRBV7-2 and TRBJ2-4; D is unresolved. The CDR3 extends over 15 amino acids. V dropped 4 bases and J dropped 3 bases, with 13 bases sitting between them. Germline V gene data show CDR1 as SGHTA and CDR2 as FQGNSA. The CDR3 bases are TGTGCCAGCAGCTCACCCTCAAGGGACAAAAACATTCAGTACTTC. It specifies CASSSPSRDKNIQYF.

This clonotype showed up just a few times. This rearrangement joins TRBV7-2 to TRBJ2-2; no definite D call. Germline V gene lookup returns CDR1 SGHTA and CDR2 FQGNSA. Trimming removed 1 base from V and 4 bases from J, with 10 bases in between. This CDR3 has 15 residues. CDR3 amino acids: CASSLGLGSTGELFF. The DNA of the CDR3 is TGTGCCAGCAGCTTAGGTCTAGGTAGCACCGGGGAGCTGTTTTTT.

V is TRBV5-1 and J is TRBJ2-2, with 8 bases fitting TRBD1. The CDR3 is 15 residues long. The V segment lost 0 bases and the J segment 4 bases; nucleotides outside the gene matches: 2. The germline V gene has CDR1 SGHRS and CDR2 YFSETQ. The CDR3 loop reads CASSLGQGFTGELFF. In nucleotides, the CDR3 is TGCGCCAGCAGCTTGGGACAGGGGTTCACCGGGGAGCTGTTTTTT.

This clonotype was picked up a small number of times. The chain joins TRBV12-3 or TRBV12-4 to TRBJ2-2; a weak D match, TRBD2 (6 bases). Trimming left V 4 bases short and J 9 bases short, with 30 bases between. The CDR3 consists of 19 residues. The CDR3 DNA reads TGTGCCAGCAGTTATATCGCGGGACCCCTCGGGCACACACACAGGGAGCTGTTTTTT. Amino acids: CASSYIAGPLGHTHRELFF.

This chain uses TRBV27 with TRBJ1-2; D not certain. The CDR3 spans 12 residues. Per germline, CDR1 MNHEY and CDR2 SMNVEV (reference sequence). Between the trimmed V and J ends, which lost 6 bases and 8 bases, there was a span of 13 bases. The chain's CDR3 is CASRSRVGGYTF. CDR3 sequence (DNA): TGTGCCAGCAGATCCCGAGTGGGCGGCTACACCTTC.

Here the CDR3 DNA reads TGTGCCACCAGCAGCAGGGGGGACCTCGAGCAGTACTTC. It codes for CATSSRGDLEQYF. The rearrangement uses TRBV15 and TRBJ2-7; possibly TRBD1 for D (7 bases). Germline values: CDR1 LNHNV, CDR2 YYDKDF (reference sequence). With 3 bases removed from V and 6 bases from J, the gap between germline ends came to 12 bases. The CDR3 runs 13 residues.

In its sample, this clonotype was seen a few times. This chain connects TRBV12-3 or TRBV12-4 to TRBJ2-3, with TRBD2 matching 14 bases. J lost 2 bases, V lost 6 bases, and 4 bases had no gene match. This CDR3 has 16 amino acids. CDR3 loop: CASSKGLAGATDTQYF. The CDR3 nucleotides read TGTGCCAGCAGCAAGGGACTAGCGGGGGCCACAGATACGCAGTATTTT.

Only a few counts were recorded for this clonotype. V is TRBV20-1 and J is TRBJ2-3; D ambiguous. The germline gives CDR1 DFQATT, CDR2 SNEGSKA (reference sequence). There are 12 residues in the CDR3. V gave up 0 bases and J gave up 7 bases, with 8 bases separating them. This chain's CDR3 is CSARDDSNTQYF. In DNA, the CDR3 is TGCAGTGCTAGAGATGATAGCAATACGCAGTATTTT.